This is a list of T cell receptor beta chains from one sample in a study of CD4+ T cells in melanoma. Sequenced by immunoSEQ multiplex PCR; TCRdb stores in-frame clones only, minus some. Seen here are roughly 110,000 clones, about 90% observed once, and the top ten hold around 3.3%. Sequenced: peripheral blood. Receptor source: a human donor with melanoma. CDR3s include the opening cysteine and the closing phenylalanine or tryptophan. A D gene is named only where the DNA matches it firmly. Expanded clones get a size class; other rows say once, few or many, or leave the size out.

>.|TRBD2|TRBV28|TRBJ2-7
CASSLPAGVTYEQYF
TGTGCCAGCAGTTTACCGGCGGGAGTTACCTACGAGCAGTACTTC
>.|TRBD2|TRBV7-2|TRBJ2-1
CASSLVASGDARNEQFF
TGTGCCAGCAGCTTAGTTGCTAGCGGGGATGCCCGCAATGAGCAGTTCTTC
>.|.|TRBV28|TRBJ1-5
CASSSQNQPQHF
TGTGCCAGCAGTTCTCAGAATCAGCCCCAGCATTTT
>.|TRBD2|TRBV13|TRBJ2-3
CASSFSAITSGATDTQYF
TGTGCCAGCAGCTTTAGTGCCATCACTAGCGGGGCCACAGATACGCAGTATTTT
>.|TRBD1|TRBV13|TRBJ1-2
CASSPGQGALGYTF
TGTGCCAGCAGCCCGGGACAGGGGGCGCTGGGCTACACCTTC
>once|.|TRBV7-3|TRBJ2-3
CASSLRRLTDTQYF
TGTGCCAGCAGCTTAAGACGCCTCACAGATACGCAGTATTTT
>.|.|TRBV4-1|TRBJ2-7
CASSSRSMRDEQYF
TGCGCCAGCAGCTCCAGGTCAATGAGGGATGAGCAGTACTTC
>.|TRBD2|TRBV27|TRBJ2-3
CASSFYGLAGASDTQYF
TGTGCCAGCAGTTTCTACGGACTAGCGGGAGCTTCAGATACGCAGTATTTT
>.|TRBD1|TRBV5-6|TRBJ1-4
CASSLEGGTGKLFF
TGTGCCAGCAGCTTGGAAGGGGGCACGGGAAAACTGTTTTTT
>.|.|TRBV7-3|TRBJ2-3
CASSSSPGGVTDTQYF
TGTGCCAGCAGCTCATCCCCAGGGGGGGTCACAGATACGCAGTATTTT
>.|.|TRBV25-1|TRBJ1-1
CASSPQLHGNTEAFF
TGTGCCAGCAGTCCCCAACTCCACGGGAACACTGAAGCTTTCTTT
>.|.|TRBV19|TRBJ2-3
CASSIGAGSSKTDTQYF
TGTGCCAGTAGTATAGGCGCAGGATCTTCAAAGACAGATACGCAGTATTTT
>.|TRBD2|TRBV2|TRBJ2-3
CASRISSGRETQYF
TGTGCCAGCAGAATCTCTAGCGGGAGGGAGACGCAGTATTTT
>few|.|TRBV11-2|TRBJ1-1
CASSNGNTEAFF
TGTGCCAGCAGCAACGGGAACACTGAAGCTTTCTTT
>.|.|TRBV6-1|TRBJ2-7
CASSEVATSYEQYF
TGTGCCAGCAGTGAAGTAGCGACCTCCTACGAGCAGTACTTC
>.|.|TRBV21-1|TRBJ2-7
CAFRPDRVSYEQYF
TGTGCCTTCCGCCCGGACAGGGTATCCTACGAGCAGTACTTC
>once|.|TRBV28|TRBJ1-5
CASSTKRGLTQPQHF
TGTGCCAGCAGTACAAAAAGGGGGTTAACTCAGCCCCAGCATTTT
>.|.|TRBV6-5|TRBJ1-1
CASSYSRTAHEAFF
TGTGCCAGCAGTTACTCAAGGACAGCCCATGAAGCTTTCTTT
>.|TRBD1|TRBV2|TRBJ2-7
CASTRDRGNNEQYF
TGTGCCAGCACCAGGGACAGGGGGAACAACGAGCAGTACTTC
>.|TRBD2|TRBV4-3|TRBJ2-5
CASSLGLAETQYF
TGCGCCAGCAGCCTAGGACTAGCGGAGACCCAGTACTTC
>.|TRBD1|TRBV11-2|TRBJ1-1
CASSLGFGTGYRGAFF
TGTGCCAGCAGCTTAGGCTTCGGGACAGGGTATAGGGGAGCTTTCTTT
>.|.|TRBV2|TRBJ2-1
CASSASSYNEQFF
TGTGCCTCTTCCGCGAGCTCCTACAATGAGCAGTTCTTC
>.|TRBD1|TRBV29-1|TRBJ2-5
CSVTHPRDRGGGETQYF
TGCAGCGTCACCCACCCCCGGGACAGGGGAGGTGGAGAGACCCAGTACTTC
>.|TRBD2|TRBV12-5|TRBJ2-3
CASGRTSGGATDTQYF
TGTGCTAGTGGCCGTACTAGCGGGGGGGCCACAGATACGCAGTATTTT
>.|.|TRBV30|TRBJ1-1
CAWRVGDGGEAFF
TGTGCCTGGAGGGTGGGGGACGGGGGGGAAGCTTTCTTT
>once|TRBD1|TRBV6-5|TRBJ2-7
CASSYSGGSYYEQYF
TGTGCCAGCAGTTACTCAGGGGGCTCCTACTACGAGCAGTACTTC
>.|.|TRBV5-1|TRBJ1-1
CASSLIGQVTGTEAFF
TGCGCCAGCAGCTTGATCGGCCAGGTCACGGGGACTGAAGCTTTCTTT
>.|.|TRBV14|TRBJ1-3
CASSQDEAGAKRGNTIYF
TGTGCCAGCAGCCAAGATGAGGCAGGGGCGAAGAGAGGAAACACCATATATTTT
>.|.|TRBV6-5|TRBJ2-3
CASTLFDTQYF
TGTGCCAGCACCCTTTTCGATACGCAGTATTTT
>.|.|TRBV28|TRBJ1-6
CASSLPGTVNSPLHF
TGTGCCAGCAGTTTACCCGGGACGGTTAATTCACCCCTCCACTTT
>.|.|TRBV6-4|TRBJ1-5
CASAGEINQPQHF
TGTGCCAGCGCAGGGGAAATCAATCAGCCCCAGCATTTT
>.|.|TRBV7-3|TRBJ2-3
CASSLGGRADTQYF
TGTGCCAGCAGCTTAGGCGGCCGGGCAGATACGCAGTATTTT
>.|.|TRBV29-1|TRBJ1-2
CSVDEQNYGYTF
TGCAGCGTTGATGAACAGAACTATGGCTACACCTTC